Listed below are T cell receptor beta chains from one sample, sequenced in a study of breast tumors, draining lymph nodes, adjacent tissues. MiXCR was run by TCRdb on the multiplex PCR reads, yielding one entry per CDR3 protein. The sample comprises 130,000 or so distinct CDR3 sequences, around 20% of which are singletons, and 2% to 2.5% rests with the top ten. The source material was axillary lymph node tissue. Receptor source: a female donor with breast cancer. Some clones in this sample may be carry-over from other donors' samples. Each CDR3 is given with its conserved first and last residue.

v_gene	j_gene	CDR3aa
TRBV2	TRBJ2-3	CASSPGWGTDTQYF
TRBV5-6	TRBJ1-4	CASSPHDPNEKLFF
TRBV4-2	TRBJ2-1	CASSQDRGREQFF
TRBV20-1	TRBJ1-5	CSARGVGGQPQHF
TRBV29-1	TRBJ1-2	CSVESPRQGYTF
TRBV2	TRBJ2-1	CASSEASYSNNEQFF
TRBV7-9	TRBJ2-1	CASSLYGGGGSYNEQFF
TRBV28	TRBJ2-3	CASSLGQRSTDTQYF
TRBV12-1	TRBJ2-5	CASSFERGLFCQETQYF
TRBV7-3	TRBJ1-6	CASSSADRDGSPLHF
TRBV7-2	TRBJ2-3	CASSGSTDTQYF
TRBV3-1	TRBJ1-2	CASSPPGTGSYGYTF
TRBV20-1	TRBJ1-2	CSASPGSYGYTF
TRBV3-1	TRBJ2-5	CASSQGRVGETQYF
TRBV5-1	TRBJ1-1	CASKEGQGTEAFF
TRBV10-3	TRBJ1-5	CAISEDRSNQPQHF
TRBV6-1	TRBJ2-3	CASSTSGSGTDTQYF
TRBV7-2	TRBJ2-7	CASSLPASSGRTYEQYF
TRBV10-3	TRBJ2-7	CATEGGSKYEQYF
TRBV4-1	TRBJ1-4	CASSQDWPSRDEKLFF
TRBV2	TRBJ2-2	CASRRGGGSNTGELFF
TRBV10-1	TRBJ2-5	CASSGEEETQYF
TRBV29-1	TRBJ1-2	CSAAQKPLYGYTF
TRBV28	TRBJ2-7	CASRRTGAYEQYF
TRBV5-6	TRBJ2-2	CASSLVTASLKGGELFF
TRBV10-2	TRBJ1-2	CASSEFLTPLYGYTF
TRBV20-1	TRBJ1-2	CSARDMTGDGYTF
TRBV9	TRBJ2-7	CASSVGGDSSYEQYF
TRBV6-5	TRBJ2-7	CASSPQAPGQYF
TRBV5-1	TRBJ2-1	CASSRHRGTYNEQFF
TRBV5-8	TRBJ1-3	CASSLVEGSSGNTIYF
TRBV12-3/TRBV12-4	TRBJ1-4	CASSLNSQIEKLFF
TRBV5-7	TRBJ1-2	CASRPPTGNTNYSYTF
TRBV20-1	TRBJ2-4	CSGEASGRLQNIQYF
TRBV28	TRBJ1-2	CASSLPGQGAYYGYTF
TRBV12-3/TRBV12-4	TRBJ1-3	CASSRGSGNTVYF
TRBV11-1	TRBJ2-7	CASSGGQGAGYEQYF
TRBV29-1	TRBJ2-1	CSAEPAGLTSLFF
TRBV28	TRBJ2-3	CASRIAGETDTQYF
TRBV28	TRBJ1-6	CASSLMVNSPLHF
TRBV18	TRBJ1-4	CASSPFAAGANEKLFF
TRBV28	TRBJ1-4	CAGRRKGNEKLFF
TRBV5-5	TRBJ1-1	CASSWTGLTYPVGTEAFF
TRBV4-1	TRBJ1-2	CASSQDLDYGYTF
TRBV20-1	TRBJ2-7	CSASGSGRRRYEQYF
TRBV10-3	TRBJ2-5	CAIGVAQETQYF
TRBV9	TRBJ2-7	CASSVTPRDTYEQYF
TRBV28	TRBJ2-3	CASSLSGRLSTDTQYF
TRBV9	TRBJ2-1	CASSATHSPVEQFF
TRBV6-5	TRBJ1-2	CASSYGYGYTF
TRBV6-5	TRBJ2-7	CASSLQGSYEQYF
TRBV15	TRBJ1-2	CATSGGAANNYGYTF
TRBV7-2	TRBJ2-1	CASSPTTSPNEQFF